This T cell receptor (beta chain) stems from a study of blood T cells in healthy people across ages. CDR3 size: 15 residues. V lost 4 bases, J lost 0 bases, and 15 bases lay in between. CDR1 DFQATT and CDR2 SNEGSKA come from the germline V gene (reference sequence). A second PCR of roughly 7 to 11 cycles used a sample-barcoded 5' primer and a J-beta primer mix. Per-sample output comprised a minimum of 3 million paired-end reads containing CDR3. A single record per CDR3 protein comes from TCRdb applying MiXCR to the 5' RACE reads. Of 1.5 million to 2 million distinct CDR3 sequences detected, 34% appear once; the ten largest clones hold approximately 10%.

The sequenced material came from blood. The receptor's source is a woman aged 25 to 39 in good health. This chain links TRBV20-1 with TRBJ2-5, with D possibly matching TRBD2 (5 bases). As DNA, the CDR3 is TGCAGTGCTAAGCCGCTAGCCGGGTACCAAGAGACCCAGTACTTC. Its translation: CSAKPLAGYQETQYF.